One and the same sample provided the 11 T cell receptor beta chains below, sequenced in a study of beta chain features in type 1 diabetes. What was sequenced were expressed TCRB transcripts, since all of the isolated RNA had been reverse transcribed. Profiled with immunoSEQ multiplex PCR; TCRdb holds only in-frame clones, not every one. Here the sample spans approximately 400,000 clones, about 14% being singletons. The sequencing input was naive CD4+ T cells from blood. The receptor source for this set is a young woman in good health.

The V call is TRBV28, the J call TRBJ1-5; D remains unclear. The CDR3 length is 11 residues. The germline CDR1 and CDR2 sequences are MDHEN and SYDVKM. With 8 bases removed from V and 1 base from J, the gap between germline ends came to 3 bases. The chain's CDR3 is CASGSNQPQHF. CDR3 nucleotides: TGTGCCAGCGGCAGCAATCAGCCCCAGCATTTT.

This chain connects TRBV7-9 to TRBJ2-7; TRBD1 matches 10 bases. V shed 1 base, J shed 4 bases, and the junction held 4 bases outside the gene matches. The CDR3 sequence is 15 residues long. CDR1 and CDR2 from the germline V gene are SEHNR and FQNEAQ (reference sequence). The CDR3 reads CASSLDGTGVYEQYF. Written as DNA, the CDR3 is TGTGCCAGCAGCTTAGATGGGACAGGGGTTTACGAGCAGTACTTC.

This clone was counted between two and nine times. The rearrangement joins TRBV11-2 to TRBJ2-1; 11 positions match TRBD1. Trimming cost V 5 bases and J 7 bases; bases outside gene matches: 4. CDR1 and CDR2 (germline): SGHAT, FQNNGV. The CDR3 totals 14 residues. This chain's CDR3 is CASSGQGARNEQFF. The CDR3 DNA reads TGTGCCAGCAGCGGACAGGGGGCGCGTAATGAGCAGTTCTTC.

The chain carries TRBV7-9 and TRBJ2-1, with 12 bases lining up with TRBD1. Germline-derived CDR1 and CDR2 are SEHNR and FQNEAQ (reference sequence). CDR3 length: 16 residues. Unmatched junction bases numbered 3, after V lost 2 bases and J lost 4 bases. CDR3 DNA: TGTGCCAGCAGCTTAAGGGGACAGGGGGCATACAATGAGCAGTTCTTC. Translating it yields CASSLRGQGAYNEQFF.

The chain uses TRBV29-1 and TRBJ1-1; D is unresolved. V was shortened by 7 bases and J by 1 base, with 16 bases between the two germline ends. The germline V gene has CDR1 SQVTM and CDR2 ANQGSEA. The CDR3 length is 14 residues. In nucleotides, the CDR3 is TGCAGCGGAAGAACGGGCGCGGGGAACACTGAAGCTTTCTTT. Amino acids: CSGRTGAGNTEAFF.

This clone was seen a few times. This rearrangement joins TRBV30 to TRBJ1-2; D gene unclear. The CDR3 totals 14 residues. CDR1 and CDR2 from the germline V gene are GTSNPN and SVGIG (reference sequence). Between the trimmed V and J ends, which lost 4 bases and 2 bases, there was a span of 14 bases. CDR3 loop: CAWNSQPINYGYTF. DNA for the CDR3: TGTGCCTGGAACTCACAGCCCATCAACTATGGCTACACCTTC.

The chain links TRBV7-9 to TRBJ1-1; weak D call: TRBD1 (6 bases). This CDR3 is built from 14 residues. The V gene's germline CDR1 is SEHNR and CDR2 FQNEAQ (reference sequence). V lost 6 bases and J 2 bases, leaving 13 bases between the germline ends. The CDR3 loop is CASRFGGGNTEAFF. DNA for the CDR3: TGTGCCAGCAGATTTGGGGGCGGAAACACTGAAGCTTTCTTT.

The gene calls are TRBV9 and TRBJ2-2; D might be TRBD1 (8 bases). V was trimmed by 1 base and J by 0 bases, leaving 13 bases between them. Germline loops: CDR1 SGDLS, CDR2 YYNGEE. The CDR3 has 17 residues. The DNA of the CDR3 is TGTGCCAGCAGCGTAAGGACAGGGACTACGAACACCGGGGAGCTGTTTTTT. Encoded protein: CASSVRTGTTNTGELFF.

This clone was seen more than once but under ten times. The chain couples TRBV7-8 to TRBJ1-1; the D gene is possibly TRBD1 (5 bases). This CDR3 region has 13 residues. V was cut by 5 bases and J by 2 bases, with 9 bases left in between. CDR1 is SGHVS, CDR2 FQNEAQ, per germline. The CDR3 loop is CASSPTENTEAFF. In DNA, the CDR3 is TGTGCCAGCAGCCCGACAGAAAACACTGAAGCTTTCTTT.

A note on this clone: The identical CDR3 is also encoded by other nucleotide sequences in the sample. V is TRBV18 and J is TRBJ2-5; 9 bases match TRBD1. The V gene end was trimmed by 3 bases and the J gene end by 3 bases; junction bases not matched to a gene: 2. CDR3 length: 14 residues. Germline-derived CDR1 and CDR2 are KGHSH and LQKENI. The CDR3 loop is CASSPGQGKETQYF. CDR3 DNA sequence: TGTGCCAGCTCACCGGGACAGGGAAAAGAGACCCAGTACTTC.

V is TRBV18 and J is TRBJ2-7; 14 bases are a match to TRBD2. V was pared by 5 bases and J by 2 bases, with 2 bases of the junction left unmatched. Germline lookup yields CDR1 KGHSH and CDR2 LQKENI. The length of the CDR3 is 15 residues. CDR3 sequence (DNA): TGTGCCAGCTCAACGGGACTAGCGGGAGCCTACGAGCAGTACTTC. Amino acid sequence: CASSTGLAGAYEQYF.